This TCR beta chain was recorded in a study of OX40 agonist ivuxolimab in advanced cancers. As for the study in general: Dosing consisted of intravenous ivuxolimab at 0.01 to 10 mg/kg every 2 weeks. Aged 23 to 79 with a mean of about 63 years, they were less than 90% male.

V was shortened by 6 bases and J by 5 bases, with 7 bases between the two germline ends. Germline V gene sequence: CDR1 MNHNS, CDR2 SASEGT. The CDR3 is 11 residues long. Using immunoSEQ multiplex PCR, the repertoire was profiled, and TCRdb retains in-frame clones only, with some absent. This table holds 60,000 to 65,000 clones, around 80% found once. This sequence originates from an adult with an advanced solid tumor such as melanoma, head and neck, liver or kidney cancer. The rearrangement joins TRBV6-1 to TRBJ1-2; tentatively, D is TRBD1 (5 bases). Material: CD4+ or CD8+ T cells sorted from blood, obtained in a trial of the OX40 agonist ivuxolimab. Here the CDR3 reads CASSQGYGYTF. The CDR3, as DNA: TGTGCCAGCAGCCAGGGATATGGCTACACCTTC.